Sequencing of this TCR beta chain was carried out in a study of vaccination effects on CD4 cells after COVID-19. As for the study in general: The median interval between the second dose and post-vaccine sampling was 72 days.

CD4+ T cells were isolated after around ten days of culture. Of the BNT162b2 and mRNA-1273 vaccines, participants received two doses of one or the other. The ends were cut back, 1 base at V and 6 bases at J, with 10 bases in the middle. The CDR3 has 13 amino acids. CDR1 SGHDN and CDR2 FVKESK come from the germline V gene. Details on this clone: Its antigen is still unknown.

Produced via immunoSEQ multiplex PCR; TCRdb's table is partial and in-frame only. The table shows roughly 45,000 clones, with approximately 70% occurring only once. This TCR came from a human donor who received a COVID-19 vaccine. The chain has TRBV14 and TRBJ2-7, with D tentatively TRBD1 or TRBD2 (6 bases each). Here the sequenced sample was CD4+ T cells from PBMCs cultured without peptide, taken after COVID-19 vaccination. CDR3 bases: TGTGCCAGCAGCCAAGTACAGGGAGGCGAGCAGTACTTC. It codes for CASSQVQGGEQYF.